This T cell receptor beta chain was identified during a study of blood T cell repertoires in COVID-19. Study in general: Sites across the United States, Italy and Spain contributed samples from acute and convalescent COVID-19. Nucleic acid was either cDNA or gDNA, and it came from T cells, B-cell-depleted T cells, or PBMCs.

Looked up from germline, CDR1 is SNHLY and CDR2 is FYNNEI. Trimming pared 10 bases from V and 5 bases from J, leaving 17 bases between. The CDR3 spans 13 residues. As processed by the authors: Amplified reference gene primers provided the basis for estimating nucleated cell counts. Libraries were prepared by immunoSEQ multiplex PCR; TCRdb keeps only in-frame clonotypes and omits some of them. That table supplies the V and J calls and clone size; D and trimming were determined from the DNA. The profile shows about 83,000 clones, about 87% of them singletons. Sequencing was performed on peripheral blood. The gene calls are TRBV2 and TRBJ2-5; D may be TRBD1 (5 bases). The TCR originated in an older man with active or convalescent COVID-19. CDR3 region: CATSQDFRETQYF. In DNA, the CDR3 is TGTGCCACCTCACAGGATTTCAGGGAGACCCAGTACTTC.